This passage covers 8 T cell receptor beta chains from one sample sequenced in a study of cytomegalovirus exposure and HLA in healthy donors. This PCR relied on a set of 60 Vbeta primers and 13 Jbeta primers. TCRdb's copy holds only in-frame clones and misses some; the assay was immunoSEQ multiplex PCR. The sample has some 120,000 clones, about 68% seen once. The sequencing input was PBMCs. These receptors all come from a woman aged 40 to 50 in good health and CMV-seropositive.

This chain links TRBV5-4 with TRBJ2-7; 9 bases line up with TRBD1. This CDR3 has 15 amino acids. From germline, CDR1 is SGHNT and CDR2 YYREEE (reference sequence). After removal of 1 base from V and 5 bases from J, the junction contained 7 bases not matched to a gene. The CDR3 sequence is CASSLKTGGIDEQYF. For the CDR3, the DNA is TGTGCCAGCAGCTTGAAAACAGGGGGCATCGACGAGCAGTACTTC.

The chain combines TRBV2 with TRBJ1-1; D may be TRBD1 (5 bases). Germline values: CDR1 SNHLY, CDR2 FYNNEI. Trimming took off 3 bases at V and 3 bases at J, with 11 bases between the two ends. This CDR3 region has 14 residues. The DNA of the CDR3 is TGTGCCAGCAGTGACCTTCAGGGCCACACTGAAGCTTTCTTT. Amino acid sequence: CASSDLQGHTEAFF.

This clone has a handful of counts. This chain links TRBV7-3 with TRBJ2-7; no reliable D call. The CDR3 is made up of 15 amino acids. Germline V gives CDR1 SGHTA, CDR2 FQGTGA. V lost 2 bases, J lost 5 bases, and 16 bases lay in between. This chain's CDR3 is CASSLFLVKENEQYF. As DNA, the CDR3 is TGTGCCAGCAGCTTATTTCTAGTGAAGGAGAACGAGCAGTACTTC.

The V and J genes are TRBV7-2 and TRBJ2-1, with a possible D match to TRBD2 (5 bases). The V gene lost 4 bases and the J gene lost 4 bases, with 17 bases spanning the gap. The CDR3 loop spans 16 amino acids. Per germline, CDR1 SGHTA and CDR2 FQGNSA. The CDR3, as DNA: TGTGCCAGCAGCTCGGAACCGGGGAGCAGGTACAATGAGCAGTTCTTC. This translates into CASSSEPGSRYNEQFF.

The chain uses TRBV6-4 and TRBJ2-2; D gene uncertain. V shed 3 bases and J shed 2 bases, with 4 bases lying between them. Germline V gene lookup returns CDR1 MRHNA and CDR2 SNTAGT. The length of the CDR3 is 13 residues. CDR3 nucleotide sequence: TGTGCCAGCAGTGAAGCCAACACCGGGGAGCTGTTTTTT. Amino acid sequence: CASSEANTGELFF.

The V call is TRBV6-5, the J call TRBJ2-2, with TRBD2 as a possible D gene (6 bases). The CDR3 spans 15 residues. CDR1 MNHEY and CDR2 SVGAGI come from the germline V gene. Between the trimmed V and J ends, which lost 6 bases and 3 bases, there was a span of 14 bases. CDR3 coding DNA: TGTGCCAGCAGGGCCGCGGGGTTTGACACCGGGGAGCTGTTTTTT. It yields the protein CASRAAGFDTGELFF.

The rearrangement links TRBV14 to TRBJ2-5; D might be TRBD1 (5 bases). The DNA end is more similar to TRBJ2-7, so the J call may be wrong. CDR1 and CDR2 from the germline V gene are SGHDN and FVKESK. This CDR3 has 15 amino acids. Here the CDR3 DNA reads TGTGCCAGCAGCCAAGAGCACAGGTATTCCTACGAGCAGTACTTC. This gives the protein CASSQEHRYSYEQYF.

This chain uses TRBV5-5 with TRBJ2-7; D perhaps matches TRBD2 (6 bases). V lost 3 bases and J 4 bases, leaving 17 bases between the germline ends. Germline CDR1 reads SGHKS; CDR2 reads YYEKEE (reference sequence). This CDR3 is built from 15 residues. The CDR3 region is CASSWAWSGQYEQYF. The DNA for the CDR3 is TGTGCCAGCAGCTGGGCGTGGAGCGGGCAGTACGAGCAGTACTTC.